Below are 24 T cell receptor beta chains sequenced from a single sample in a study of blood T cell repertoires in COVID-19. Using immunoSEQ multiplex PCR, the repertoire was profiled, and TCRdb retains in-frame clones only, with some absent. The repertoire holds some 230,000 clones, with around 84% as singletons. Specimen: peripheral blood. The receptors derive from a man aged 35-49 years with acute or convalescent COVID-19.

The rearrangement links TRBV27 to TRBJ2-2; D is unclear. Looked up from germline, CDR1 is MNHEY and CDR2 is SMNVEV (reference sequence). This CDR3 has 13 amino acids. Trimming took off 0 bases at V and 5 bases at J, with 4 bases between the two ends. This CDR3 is CASSLSVTGELFF. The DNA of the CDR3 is TGTGCCAGCAGTTTATCCGTTACCGGGGAGCTGTTTTTT.

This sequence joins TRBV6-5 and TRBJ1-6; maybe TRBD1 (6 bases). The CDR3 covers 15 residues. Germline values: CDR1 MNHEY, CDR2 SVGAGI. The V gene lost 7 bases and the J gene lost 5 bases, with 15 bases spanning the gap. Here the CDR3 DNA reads TGTGCCAGCACCCCTGGGAGGGACAATAATTCACCCCTCCACTTT. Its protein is CASTPGRDNNSPLHF.

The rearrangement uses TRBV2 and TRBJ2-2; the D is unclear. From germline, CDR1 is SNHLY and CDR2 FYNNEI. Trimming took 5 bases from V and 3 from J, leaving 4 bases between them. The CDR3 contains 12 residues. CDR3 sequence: CASSHDTGELFF. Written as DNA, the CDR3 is TGTGCCAGCAGTCATGACACCGGGGAGCTGTTTTTT.

This CDR3 is CASSRTGTGGDEQYF. The CDR3, as DNA: TGTGCCAGCAGCCGCACCGGGACAGGGGGTGACGAGCAGTACTTC. V is TRBV11-2 and J is TRBJ2-7, with TRBD1 matching over 11 bases. Germline trimming cut 5 bases from V and 5 bases from J; bases unmatched to any gene: 8. The CDR3 has 15 residues. Germline assignment: CDR1 SGHAT and CDR2 FQNNGV.

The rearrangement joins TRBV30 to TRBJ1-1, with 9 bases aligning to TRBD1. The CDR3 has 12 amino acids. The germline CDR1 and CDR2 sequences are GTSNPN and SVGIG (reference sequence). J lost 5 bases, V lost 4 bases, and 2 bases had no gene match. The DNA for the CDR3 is TGTGCCTGGAACAGGGGGCTAACTGAAGCTTTCTTT. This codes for CAWNRGLTEAFF.

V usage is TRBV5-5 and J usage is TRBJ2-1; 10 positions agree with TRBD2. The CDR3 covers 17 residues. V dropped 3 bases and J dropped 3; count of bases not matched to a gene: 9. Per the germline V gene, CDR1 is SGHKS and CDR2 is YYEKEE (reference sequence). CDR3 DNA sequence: TGTGCCAGCAGCTCCCTTAAGCGGGGGGGCCTCTACAATGAGCAGTTCTTC. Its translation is CASSSLKRGGLYNEQFF. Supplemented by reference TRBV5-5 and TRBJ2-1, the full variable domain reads DAGVTQSPTHLIKTRGQQVTLRCSPISGHKSVSWYQQVLGQGPQFIFQYYEKEERGRGNFPDRFSARQFPNYSSELNVNALLLGDSALYLCASSSLKRGGLYNEQFFGPGTRLTVL.

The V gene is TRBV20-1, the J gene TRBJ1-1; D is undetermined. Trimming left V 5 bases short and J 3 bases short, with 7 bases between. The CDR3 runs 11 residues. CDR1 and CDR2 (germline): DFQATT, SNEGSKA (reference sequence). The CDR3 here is CSAPQDTEAFF. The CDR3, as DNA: TGCAGTGCTCCCCAGGACACTGAAGCTTTCTTT.

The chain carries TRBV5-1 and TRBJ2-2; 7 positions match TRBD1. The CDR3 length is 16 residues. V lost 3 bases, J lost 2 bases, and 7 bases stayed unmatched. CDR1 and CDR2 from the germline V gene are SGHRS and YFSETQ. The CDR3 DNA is TGCGCCAGCAGCTCTCCGGGACAGACAAACACCGGGGAGCTGTTTTTT. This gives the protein CASSSPGQTNTGELFF.

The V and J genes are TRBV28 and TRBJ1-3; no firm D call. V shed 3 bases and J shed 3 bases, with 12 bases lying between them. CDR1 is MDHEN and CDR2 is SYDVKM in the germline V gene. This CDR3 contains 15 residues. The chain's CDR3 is CASSLVRAGGNTIYF. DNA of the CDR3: TGTGCCAGCAGTTTGGTTCGGGCGGGTGGAAACACCATATATTTT.

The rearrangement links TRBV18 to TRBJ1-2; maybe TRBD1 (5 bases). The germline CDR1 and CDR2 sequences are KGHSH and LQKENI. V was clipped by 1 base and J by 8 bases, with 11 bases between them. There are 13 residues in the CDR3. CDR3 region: CASSPQGRGGYTF. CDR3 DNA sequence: TGTGCCAGCTCACCACAGGGGCGAGGAGGCTACACCTTC.

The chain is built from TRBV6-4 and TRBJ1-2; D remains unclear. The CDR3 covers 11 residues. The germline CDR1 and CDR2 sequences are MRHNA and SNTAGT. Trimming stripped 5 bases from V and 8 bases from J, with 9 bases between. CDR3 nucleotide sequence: TGTGCCAGCAGTCCTGGGAGCGGCTACACCTTC. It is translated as CASSPGSGYTF.

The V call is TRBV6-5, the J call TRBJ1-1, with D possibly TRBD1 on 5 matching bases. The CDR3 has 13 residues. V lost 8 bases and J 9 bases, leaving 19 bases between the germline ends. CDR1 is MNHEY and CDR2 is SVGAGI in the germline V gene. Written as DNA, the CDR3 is TGTGCCAGCGTTGATAGGGCGGAGGGGAAAGCTTTCTTT. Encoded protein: CASVDRAEGKAFF.

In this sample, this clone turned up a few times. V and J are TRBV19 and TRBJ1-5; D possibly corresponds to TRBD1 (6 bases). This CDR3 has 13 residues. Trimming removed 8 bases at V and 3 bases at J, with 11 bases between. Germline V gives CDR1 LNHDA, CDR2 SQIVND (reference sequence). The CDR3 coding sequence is TGTGCCAGTGGCACAGGGTTCAATCAGCCCCAGCATTTT. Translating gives CASGTGFNQPQHF.

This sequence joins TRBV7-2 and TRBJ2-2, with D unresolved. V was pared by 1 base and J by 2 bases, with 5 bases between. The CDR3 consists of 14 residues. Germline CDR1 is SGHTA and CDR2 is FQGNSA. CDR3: CASSLGRNTGELFF. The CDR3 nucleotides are TGTGCCAGCAGCTTAGGTAGAAACACCGGGGAGCTGTTTTTT.

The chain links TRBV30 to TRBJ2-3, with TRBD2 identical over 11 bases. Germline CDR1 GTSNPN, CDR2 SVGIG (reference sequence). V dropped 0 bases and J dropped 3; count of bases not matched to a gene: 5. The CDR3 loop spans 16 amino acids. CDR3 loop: CAWSVGSGGVTDTQYF. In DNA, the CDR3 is TGTGCCTGGAGTGTAGGTAGCGGGGGGGTAACAGATACGCAGTATTTT.

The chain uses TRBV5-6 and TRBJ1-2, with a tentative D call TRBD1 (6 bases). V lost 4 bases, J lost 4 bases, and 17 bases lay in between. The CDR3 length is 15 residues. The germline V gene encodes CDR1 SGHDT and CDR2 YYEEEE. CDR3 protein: CASSPLTGSSYGYTF. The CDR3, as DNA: TGTGCCAGCAGCCCACTCACAGGGTCTAGCTATGGCTACACCTTC.

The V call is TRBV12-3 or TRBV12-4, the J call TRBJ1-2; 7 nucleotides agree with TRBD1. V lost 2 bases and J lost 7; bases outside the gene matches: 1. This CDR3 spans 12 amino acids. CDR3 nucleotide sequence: TGTGCCAGCAGTTTATCAGGGGGTGGCTACACCTTC. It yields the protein CASSLSGGGYTF.

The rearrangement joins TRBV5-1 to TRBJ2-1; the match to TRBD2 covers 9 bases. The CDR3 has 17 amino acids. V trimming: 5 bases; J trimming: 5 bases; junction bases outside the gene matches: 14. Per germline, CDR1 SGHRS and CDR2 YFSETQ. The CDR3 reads CASRPPVAGVPNNEQFF. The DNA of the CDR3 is TGCGCCAGCAGACCTCCTGTAGCGGGGGTCCCAAACAATGAGCAGTTCTTC.

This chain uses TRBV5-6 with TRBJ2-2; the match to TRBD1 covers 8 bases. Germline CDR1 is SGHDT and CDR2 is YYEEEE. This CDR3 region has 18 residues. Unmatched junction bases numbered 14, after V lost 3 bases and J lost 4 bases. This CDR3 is CASSWGYPGGRTTGELFF. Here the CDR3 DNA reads TGTGCCAGCAGCTGGGGTTATCCAGGGGGCCGAACCACCGGGGAGCTGTTTTTT.

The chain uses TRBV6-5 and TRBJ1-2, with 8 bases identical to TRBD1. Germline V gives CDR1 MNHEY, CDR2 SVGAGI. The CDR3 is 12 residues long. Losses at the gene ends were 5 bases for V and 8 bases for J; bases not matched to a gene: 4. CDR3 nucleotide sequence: TGTGCCAGCAGTAGACAGGGGTACGGCTACACCTTC. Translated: CASSRQGYGYTF.

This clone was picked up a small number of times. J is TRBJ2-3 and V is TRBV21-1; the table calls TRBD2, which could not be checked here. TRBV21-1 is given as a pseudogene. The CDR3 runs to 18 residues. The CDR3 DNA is TGTGCCAGCAGCAAAGCGAGGGCAGAACTACCTCTGACAGATACGCAGTATTTT. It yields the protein CASSKARAELPLTDTQYF.

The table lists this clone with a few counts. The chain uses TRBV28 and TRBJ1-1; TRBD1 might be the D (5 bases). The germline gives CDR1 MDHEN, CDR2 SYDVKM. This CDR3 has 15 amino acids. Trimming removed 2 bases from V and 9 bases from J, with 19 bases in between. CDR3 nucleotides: TGTGCCAGCAGTTTAGGGCCGACACCGCAGGGTAAAGCTTTCTTT. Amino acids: CASSLGPTPQGKAFF. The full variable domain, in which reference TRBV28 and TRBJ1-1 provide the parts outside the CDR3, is DVKVTQSSRYLVKRTGEKVFLECVQDMDHENMFWYRQDPGLGLRLIYFSYDVKMKEKGDIPEGYSVSREKKERFSLILESASTNQTSMYLCASSLGPTPQGKAFFGQGTRLTVV.

CDR3 protein: CASSSTSGETYEQYF. The CDR3 coding sequence is TGTGCCAGCAGCTCAACTTCGGGGGAAACCTACGAGCAGTACTTC. V and J are TRBV5-4 and TRBJ2-7; D possibly corresponds to TRBD2 (6 bases). Trimming stripped 3 bases from V and 2 bases from J, with 15 bases between. The CDR3 sequence is 15 residues long. CDR1 is SGHNT and CDR2 is YYREEE in the germline V gene (reference sequence).

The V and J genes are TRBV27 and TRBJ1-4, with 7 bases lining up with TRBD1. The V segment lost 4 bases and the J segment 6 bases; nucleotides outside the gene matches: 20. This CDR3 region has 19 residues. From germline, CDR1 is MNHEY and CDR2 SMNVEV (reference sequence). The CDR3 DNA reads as TGTGCCAGCAGTTCCTCTCTGACAGGGAATGGGGCAGGTGATGAAAAACTGTTTTTT. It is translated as CASSSSLTGNGAGDEKLFF.